Listed below are T cell receptor beta chains from one sample, sequenced in a study of identical twins. Using its own MiXCR run on the 5' RACE reads, TCRdb lists one record per CDR3 protein. The sample includes a few hundred thousand distinct CDR3 sequences, around 15% of them seen just once. The data also belong to a second study, concerning yellow fever vaccine responses in identical twins.

Sequenced material: CD4+ T cells sorted from blood. All receptors derive from a woman between 18 and 29 years old in good health. Both conserved end residues are part of each CDR3. The order of the fields is D gene, clone size, CDR3 length, J gene, V gene, CDR3 DNA, CDR3 protein. A D gene is named only where the DNA matches it firmly. Expanded clones get a size class; other rows say once, few or many, or leave the size out.

D: TRBD2; size: .; length: 14; J: TRBJ2-2; V: TRBV20-1; DNA: TGCAGCAGCGGGGGGGATACCAACACCGGGGAGCTGTTTTTT; CDR3: CSSGGDTNTGELFF
D: TRBD2; size: few; length: 17; J: TRBJ2-1; V: TRBV12-3/TRBV12-4; DNA: TGTGCCAGCAGTCCCCTCGGGACTAGCGGATCCTACAATGAGCAGTTCTTC; CDR3: CASSPLGTSGSYNEQFF
D: TRBD2; size: few; length: 15; J: TRBJ2-1; V: TRBV9; DNA: TGTGCCAGCAGCGGCCAACTAGCGGGGGGGGTTGAGCAGTTCTTC; CDR3: CASSGQLAGGVEQFF
D: TRBD2; size: .; length: 13; J: TRBJ2-1; V: TRBV7-2; DNA: TGTGCCAGCACCACCTTGGGGAGGGATGAGCAGTTCTTC; CDR3: CASTTLGRDEQFF
D: .; size: few; length: 15; J: TRBJ2-7; V: TRBV12-3/TRBV12-4; DNA: TGTGCCAGCAGTTTTGAGGTGGGGAAAAACTACGAGCAGTACTTC; CDR3: CASSFEVGKNYEQYF
D: .; size: .; length: 13; J: TRBJ2-5; V: TRBV4-1; DNA: TGCGCCAGCAGCAGACAACTCCAAGAGACCCAGTACTTC; CDR3: CASSRQLQETQYF
D: .; size: many; length: 12; J: TRBJ2-3; V: TRBV29-1; DNA: TGCAGCGTTGATAGCGGCACAGATACGCAGTATTTT; CDR3: CSVDSGTDTQYF
D: .; size: .; length: 13; J: TRBJ1-4; V: TRBV20-1; DNA: TGCAGTGCCCCCCCGGGGCCCGGGGAAAAACTGTTTTTT; CDR3: CSAPPGPGEKLFF
D: .; size: .; length: 20; J: TRBJ2-6; V: TRBV9; DNA: TGTGCCAGCAGCGTAGGAAGTGGGCTTCAGGCTGACTCTGGGGCCAACGTCCTGACTTTC; CDR3: CASSVGSGLQADSGANVLTF
D: .; size: .; length: 14; J: TRBJ2-3; V: TRBV20-1; DNA: TGCAGTACCCGATTTGACAGAACTCCAGATACGCAGTATTTT; CDR3: CSTRFDRTPDTQYF
D: TRBD1; size: few; length: 15; J: TRBJ1-4; V: TRBV4-1; DNA: TGCGCCAGCAGCCACGACAGGGGTCCGGGGGAAAAACTGTTTTTT; CDR3: CASSHDRGPGEKLFF
D: .; size: .; length: 18; J: TRBJ2-6; V: TRBV3-1; DNA: TGTGCCAGCAGCCAAGTATTGTCCGGGCACTCTGGGGCCAACGTCCTGACTTTC; CDR3: CASSQVLSGHSGANVLTF
D: .; size: once; length: 15; J: TRBJ2-2; V: TRBV24-1; DNA: TGTGCCACCAGTGACCCCCGCGGGCCCACCGGGGAGCTGTTTTTT; CDR3: CATSDPRGPTGELFF
D: .; size: once; length: 14; J: TRBJ2-1; V: TRBV27; DNA: TGTGCCAGCAGTTTCGACGTCCAGTACAATGAGCAGTTCTTC; CDR3: CASSFDVQYNEQFF
D: .; size: .; length: 16; J: TRBJ2-7; V: TRBV7-8; DNA: TGTGCCAGCAGCTTAGCATCTGTCGACTATGGGTACGAGCAGTACTTC; CDR3: CASSLASVDYGYEQYF
D: TRBD2; size: .; length: 15; J: TRBJ2-1; V: TRBV5-1; DNA: TGCGCCAGCAGCATTAGCGGGGGGGGATACAATGAGCAGTTCTTC; CDR3: CASSISGGGYNEQFF
D: TRBD1; size: few; length: 20; J: TRBJ1-2; V: TRBV14; DNA: TGTGCCAGCAGCCAAACGTCCCCGACGTACAGGGGGGCCCTCTACTATGGCTACACCTTC; CDR3: CASSQTSPTYRGALYYGYTF
D: TRBD1; size: few; length: 17; J: TRBJ2-5; V: TRBV20-1; DNA: TGCAGTGCTAGAGATCGGGACAGGGGGGGATGGATGGAGACCCAGTACTTC; CDR3: CSARDRDRGGWMETQYF
D: .; size: few; length: 15; J: TRBJ1-5; V: TRBV6-5; DNA: TGTGCCAGCAGTTACTCCCGACAGGAGAATCAGCCCCAGCATTTT; CDR3: CASSYSRQENQPQHF
D: TRBD2; size: .; length: 17; J: TRBJ2-5; V: TRBV5-4; DNA: TGTGCCAGCAGCTTGGCTCGGTTGGCGGGAGGAGGAGAGACCCAGTACTTC; CDR3: CASSLARLAGGGETQYF
D: TRBD1; size: once; length: 18; J: TRBJ2-6; V: TRBV18; DNA: TGTGCCAGCTCACCTGTGGGACAGGGGGTCTCTGGGGCCAACGTCCTGACTTTC; CDR3: CASSPVGQGVSGANVLTF
D: .; size: .; length: 14; J: TRBJ1-3; V: TRBV10-3; DNA: TGTGCCATCAGTGGGACAAACTCTGGAAACACCATATATTTT; CDR3: CAISGTNSGNTIYF
D: .; size: .; length: 13; J: TRBJ2-1; V: TRBV24-1; DNA: TGTGCCACCAGTGATTTATGGGATGATGAGCAGTTCTTC; CDR3: CATSDLWDDEQFF
D: .; size: .; length: 15; J: TRBJ1-1; V: TRBV27; DNA: TGTGCCAGCAGTTTTGCCAGTCTCGCGAACACTGAAGCTTTCTTT; CDR3: CASSFASLANTEAFF
D: TRBD2; size: .; length: 19; J: TRBJ2-1; V: TRBV19; DNA: TGTGCCAGTAGATCTCCTCTAGCGGGGGACCTTTCCCAATACAATGAGCAGTTCTTC; CDR3: CASRSPLAGDLSQYNEQFF
D: .; size: .; length: 18; J: TRBJ2-2; V: TRBV11-2; DNA: TGTGCCAGCAGCCTCATCGCCGCAGGGGGGTTCAGGACCGGGGAGCTGTTTTTT; CDR3: CASSLIAAGGFRTGELFF
D: TRBD1; size: .; length: 18; J: TRBJ2-6; V: TRBV5-1; DNA: TGCGCCAGCAGCTTGGGACAGGGGTTGACCTCTGGGGCCAACGTCCTGACTTTC; CDR3: CASSLGQGLTSGANVLTF
D: TRBD1; size: .; length: 16; J: TRBJ1-2; V: TRBV3-1; DNA: TGTGCCAGCAGCCACGAACCATGGACAGGACTCTATGGCTACACCTTC; CDR3: CASSHEPWTGLYGYTF
D: TRBD1; size: few; length: 15; J: TRBJ2-2; V: TRBV5-1; DNA: TGCGCCAGCAGCCTCCAAGACAGGGTAGCCGGGGAGCTGTTTTTT; CDR3: CASSLQDRVAGELFF
D: .; size: .; length: 16; J: TRBJ1-1; V: TRBV18; DNA: TGTGCCAGCTCACCGCAGTTGAGCGCCCGACGGTATGAAGCTTTCTTT; CDR3: CASSPQLSARRYEAFF
D: TRBD2; size: few; length: 17; J: TRBJ2-3; V: TRBV5-1; DNA: TGCGCCAGCAGCTTGTGGGCTAGCGGGGGGGCCGGAGATACGCAGTATTTT; CDR3: CASSLWASGGAGDTQYF
D: TRBD1; size: many; length: 16; J: TRBJ1-3; V: TRBV5-1; DNA: TGCGCCAGCAGCCCCCGGGACAGGGTAGGAGGAAACACCATATATTTT; CDR3: CASSPRDRVGGNTIYF
D: .; size: .; length: 16; J: TRBJ2-1; V: TRBV5-1; DNA: TGCGCCAGCAGCCGAGACAGGGGAAGCGGGAACAATGAGCAGTTCTTC; CDR3: CASSRDRGSGNNEQFF
D: TRBD2; size: few; length: 15; J: TRBJ2-7; V: TRBV10-3; DNA: TGTGCCATCAGTGACCGGACTAGCCTAACCTACGAGCAGTACTTC; CDR3: CAISDRTSLTYEQYF
D: TRBD2; size: few; length: 15; J: TRBJ2-3; V: TRBV2; DNA: TGTGCCAGCAGCCGAGGACTAGTTAGCACAGATACGCAGTATTTT; CDR3: CASSRGLVSTDTQYF
D: TRBD2; size: .; length: 17; J: TRBJ2-7; V: TRBV6-1; DNA: TGTGCCAGCAGCCAGGGGGCTAGCGGGAGTAAGTCCTACGAGCAGTACTTC; CDR3: CASSQGASGSKSYEQYF
D: .; size: few; length: 14; J: TRBJ2-7; V: TRBV12-3/TRBV12-4; DNA: TGTGCCAGCAGTTTTCAGGGCGGGTACTACGAGCAGTACTTC; CDR3: CASSFQGGYYEQYF
D: TRBD1; size: few; length: 16; J: TRBJ2-1; V: TRBV6-5; DNA: TGTGCCAGCAGTTACTCTGGGACAGGGGGACAGAATGAGCAGTTCTTC; CDR3: CASSYSGTGGQNEQFF
D: .; size: few; length: 18; J: TRBJ2-2; V: TRBV20-1; DNA: TGCAGTGCTAGAGATTTCTCGAAGGCAGGGATAAGGGCCGGGGAGCTGTTTTTT; CDR3: CSARDFSKAGIRAGELFF
D: .; size: .; length: 10; J: TRBJ2-1; V: TRBV10-1; DNA: TGCGCCAGCAGTGAGTCGACAGGTTTTTTC; CDR3: CASSESTGFF
D: .; size: few; length: 13; J: TRBJ1-2; V: TRBV10-3; DNA: TGTGCCATCAGTGGAGACAGTGAGCGTGGCTACACCTTC; CDR3: CAISGDSERGYTF
D: .; size: few; length: 15; J: TRBJ1-1; V: TRBV7-9; DNA: TGTGCCAGCAGCTTTGAGGGGGGCTGGAACACTGAAGCTTTCTTT; CDR3: CASSFEGGWNTEAFF
D: .; size: few; length: 14; J: TRBJ2-7; V: TRBV11-2; DNA: TGTGCCAGCAGCTTACAGGGCACGTCCTACGAGCAGTACTTC; CDR3: CASSLQGTSYEQYF
D: .; size: few; length: 13; J: TRBJ2-2; V: TRBV3-1; DNA: TGTGCCAGCAGCCAGCACGCGACCGGGGAGCTGTTTTTT; CDR3: CASSQHATGELFF
D: TRBD2; size: few; length: 15; J: TRBJ2-1; V: TRBV2; DNA: TGTGCCAGCGGGGAGGGAGCGGGAATCTACAATGAGCAGTTCTTC; CDR3: CASGEGAGIYNEQFF